This TCR beta chain was obtained from a study of T-cell reconstitution after alpha-beta-depleted transplantation in children. Study results and caveats: The main origin of T-cell counts and diversity one year after transplant was newly produced T cells.

Many counts were recorded for this clonotype. Its antigen is unknown. This CDR3 has 15 residues. Trimming removed 4 bases at V and 8 bases at J, with 18 bases between. Germline values: CDR1 LGHDT, CDR2 YNNKEL (reference sequence). A library of TCRbeta sequences, prepared with unique molecular identifiers, was generated. TCRdb redid the calling of the PCR reads with MiXCR, one entry per CDR3 protein. In the table there are some 220,000 distinct CDR3 sequences, about a tenth of which are singletons. The sample in question was PBMCs, obtained before TCRalphabeta/CD19-depleted stem cell transplant. The V gene is TRBV3-1, the J gene TRBJ2-1, with a weak D call TRBD2 (6 bases). This receptor was obtained from a child under two years old with acute myeloid leukemia, due to receive a stem cell transplant. In nucleotides, the CDR3 is TGTGCCAGCAGCCCTCCGGTCCTGGAGGGTCATGAGCAGTTCTTC. Its translation is CASSPPVLEGHEQFF.